The clone carrying this T cell receptor beta chain was seen more than once but under ten times. As yet, its antigen is unknown. The data were obtained in a study of early stage breast cancer tumors. Study summary: About 70% of the 16 invasive tumors were ER+, PR+ and HER2-. Among around twelve ER+/PR+/HER2- tumors, eight were ductal, four lobular. Around 10-fold was the mean read coverage per sample. General study findings and limits: Enriched TCRB sequences shared across patients were mostly commonly generated sequences.

V was clipped by 5 bases and J by 8 bases; unmatched bases: 12. Germline CDR1 and CDR2: SEHNR and FQNEAQ (reference sequence). This CDR3 is 16 amino acids long. The data were produced by immunoSEQ multiplex PCR, yet TCRdb's version contains in-frame clones alone and is incomplete. The table includes about 31,000 clones, more than 65% detected once. The sequence derives from a person in their forties with breast cancer. The source material was blood. V and J are TRBV7-9 and TRBJ2-1, with 10 positions matching TRBD2. CDR3 in DNA: TGTGCCAGCAGCCCACTAGGGTCTAGCGGGAGCTATGAGCAGTTCTTC. It translates to CASSPLGSSGSYEQFF.